Presented here are 29 T cell receptor beta chains from one specimen sequenced in a study of blood T cell repertoires in COVID-19. TCRdb's copy holds only in-frame clones and misses some; the assay was immunoSEQ multiplex PCR. The repertoire holds about 400,000 clones, with 80% to 90% as singletons. Sequenced: peripheral blood. The receptors here all came from a woman in her 30s with acute or convalescent COVID-19.

V and J are TRBV11-2 and TRBJ1-1, with TRBD1 matching 7 bases. Germline V gene lookup returns CDR1 SGHAT and CDR2 FQNNGV. V was pared by 5 bases and J by 4 bases, with 7 bases of the junction left unmatched. The CDR3 consists of 14 residues. The CDR3 loop reads CASSPTQGGTEAFF. The DNA of the CDR3 is TGTGCCAGCAGCCCCACCCAGGGGGGCACTGAAGCTTTCTTT.

The rearrangement uses TRBV6-5 and TRBJ2-7; 7 nucleotides align to TRBD1. Per germline, CDR1 MNHEY and CDR2 SVGAGI. V shed 7 bases, J shed 6 bases, and the junction held 12 bases outside the gene matches. The CDR3 is 14 amino acids. CDR3 protein: CASIQRRAGGEQYF. The CDR3 nucleotides are TGTGCCAGCATACAAAGGCGGGCAGGGGGCGAGCAGTACTTC.

The genes are TRBV7-9 and TRBJ1-1; tentative D call: TRBD1 (5 bases). Germline CDR1 reads SEHNR; CDR2 reads FQNEAQ (reference sequence). Trimming removed 4 bases at V and 7 bases at J, with 10 bases between. The CDR3 is 12 amino acids. The CDR3 region has the DNA TGTGCCAGCAGCTCATGGGGCGGTGAAGCTTTCTTT. This encodes CASSSWGGEAFF.

V is TRBV7-9 and J is TRBJ1-1; D unclear. Germline CDR1 SEHNR, CDR2 FQNEAQ (reference sequence). Deletions cut 4 bases from V and 4 bases from J, with 4 bases between. CDR3 length: 11 amino acids. CDR3 sequence (DNA): TGTGCCAGCAGCTATCTCACTGAAGCTTTCTTT. Its translation is CASSYLTEAFF.

The CDR3 bases are TGCAGTGCTACTAGCGAGTACGAGCAGTACTTC. Amino acid sequence: CSATSEYEQYF. V is TRBV20-1 and J is TRBJ2-7; maybe TRBD2 (6 bases). This CDR3 spans 11 amino acids. Germline loops: CDR1 DFQATT, CDR2 SNEGSKA (reference sequence). The V end lost 4 bases, the J end lost 4 bases, and 8 bases lay between the germline ends.

The V and J genes are TRBV6-4 and TRBJ2-1, with D possibly being TRBD1 (6 bases). Germline V gene lookup returns CDR1 MRHNA and CDR2 SNTAGT. The CDR3 sequence is 12 residues long. Trimming took off 3 bases at V and 11 bases at J, with 11 bases between the two ends. CDR3 nucleotides: TGTGCCAGCAGTGAACCCAGGGGCCAGCAGTTCTTC. Encoded protein: CASSEPRGQQFF.

The chain joins TRBV18 to TRBJ2-7, with D possibly being TRBD1 (5 bases). Per germline, CDR1 KGHSH and CDR2 LQKENI. The CDR3 length is 13 residues. V was trimmed by 6 bases and J by 6 bases, leaving 15 bases between them. The CDR3 DNA follows: TGTGCCAGCTCTTCCCAGGGTACGATCGAGCAGTACTTC. This sequence encodes CASSSQGTIEQYF. The whole variable domain, remainder taken from reference TRBV18 and TRBJ2-7, is NAGVMQNPRHLVRRRGQEARLRCSPMKGHSHVYWYRQLPEEGLKFMVYLQKENIIDESGMPKERFSAEFPKEGPSILRIQQVVRGDSAAYFCASSSQGTIEQYFGPGTRLTVT.

V is TRBV6-5 and J is TRBJ1-3; possibly TRBD1 for D (6 bases). This CDR3 has 15 amino acids. In germline, CDR1 is MNHEY, CDR2 SVGAGI. Trimming left V 8 bases short and J 0 bases short, with 14 bases between. The CDR3 region has the DNA TGTGCCAGCGTCCCGGGACAACTCTCTGGAAACACCATATATTTT. It codes for CASVPGQLSGNTIYF.

CDR3 loop: CASSSLPVLTQYF. The CDR3 bases are TGTGCCAGCAGTTCCCTCCCTGTGTTGACCCAGTACTTC. V usage is TRBV27 and J usage is TRBJ2-5; D is unclear. The V gene lost 4 bases and the J gene lost 7 bases, with 13 bases spanning the gap. From germline, CDR1 is MNHEY and CDR2 SMNVEV (reference sequence). The CDR3 loop spans 13 amino acids.

This sequence joins TRBV27 and TRBJ2-7; the match to TRBD1 covers 9 bases. This CDR3 comprises 14 residues. Looked up from germline, CDR1 is MNHEY and CDR2 is SMNVEV (reference sequence). Trimming took 1 base from V and 5 from J; bases not matched to a gene: 3. The CDR3 reads CASSLWDRDHEQYF. The CDR3 DNA sequence: TGTGCCAGCAGTTTATGGGACAGGGACCACGAGCAGTACTTC.

The chain joins TRBV5-1 to TRBJ2-7; 11 bases are shared with TRBD1. Germline V lookup: CDR1 SGHRS, CDR2 YFSETQ. V was clipped by 4 bases and J by 3 bases; unmatched bases: 3. The CDR3 covers 14 residues. CDR3 residues: CASSPGTGGYEQYF. The DNA for the CDR3 is TGCGCCAGCAGCCCCGGGACAGGGGGCTACGAGCAGTACTTC.

V gene TRBV9 combines with J gene TRBJ2-3, with D tentatively TRBD2 (6 bases). V was clipped by 2 bases and J by 4 bases, with 14 bases between them. Per germline, CDR1 SGDLS and CDR2 YYNGEE. The CDR3 is 15 amino acids. CDR3 amino acids: CASSVLSGRPDTQYF. The CDR3 DNA reads TGTGCCAGCAGCGTTTTAAGCGGGCGGCCAGATACGCAGTATTTT.

The rearrangement uses TRBV7-8 and TRBJ2-7, with a tentative D call TRBD2 (6 bases). The germline CDR1 and CDR2 sequences are SGHVS and FQNEAQ. V was clipped by 1 base and J by 3 bases, with 10 bases between them. The CDR3 is made up of 14 amino acids. The CDR3 sequence: CASSLVAGGYEQYF. Written as DNA, the CDR3 is TGTGCCAGCAGCTTAGTTGCCGGGGGCTACGAGCAGTACTTC.

V and J are TRBV27 and TRBJ2-5; 9 bases fit TRBD2. Per the germline V gene, CDR1 is MNHEY and CDR2 is SMNVEV (reference sequence). Trimming cost V 1 base and J 5 bases; bases outside gene matches: 5. This CDR3 spans 15 amino acids. The CDR3 nucleotides read TGTGCCAGCAGTTTATTGGGGCTAGCGGGGGAGACCCAGTACTTC. Its translation is CASSLLGLAGETQYF.

The rearrangement links TRBV5-1 to TRBJ2-3, with 13 nucleotides matching TRBD2. CDR1 and CDR2 (germline): SGHRS, YFSETQ. J was trimmed by 5 bases and V by 6 bases; bases with no gene match: 3. CDR3 length equals 14 residues. CDR3: CASKGLAGIDTQYF. For the CDR3, the DNA is TGCGCCAGCAAGGGACTAGCGGGGATAGATACGCAGTATTTT.

The chain has TRBV6-6 and TRBJ2-7; D call uncertain. There are 14 residues in the CDR3. The germline V gene has CDR1 MNHNY and CDR2 SVGAGI (reference sequence). Trimming left V 5 bases short and J 0 bases short, with 11 bases between. CDR3 sequence (DNA): TGTGCCAGCAGTCAACGACATATCTCCTACGAGCAGTACTTC. Amino acid sequence: CASSQRHISYEQYF.

The V call is TRBV29-1, the J call TRBJ2-5, with D possibly TRBD1 on 5 matching bases. This CDR3 has 11 residues. The V end was cut by 8 bases, the J end by 5 bases, with 12 bases between. Germline V gene lookup returns CDR1 SQVTM and CDR2 ANQGSEA. The CDR3 reads CSSGQAETQYF. The CDR3 nucleotides read TGCAGCTCTGGACAAGCGGAGACCCAGTACTTC.

The V and J genes are TRBV2 and TRBJ1-1; D unclear. V lost 3 bases and J lost 2, with 7 bases in between. Germline CDR1 and CDR2: SNHLY and FYNNEI. CDR3 length: 13 amino acids. CDR3 residues: CASSETGNTEAFF. Here the CDR3 DNA reads TGTGCCAGCAGTGAGACGGGAAACACTGAAGCTTTCTTT.

This chain uses TRBV29-1 with TRBJ2-3; D might be TRBD2 (5 bases). Trimming removed 3 bases from V and 0 bases from J, with 10 bases in between. This CDR3 has 14 amino acids. Germline V gene sequence: CDR1 SQVTM, CDR2 ANQGSEA. The CDR3 coding sequence is TGCAGCGTTGACGGGATGTTTAGCACAGATACGCAGTATTTT. As protein: CSVDGMFSTDTQYF.

The chain is built from TRBV12-3 or TRBV12-4 and TRBJ2-1, with D tentatively TRBD1 (5 bases). The CDR3 length is 13 residues. With 1 base removed from V and 4 bases from J, the gap between germline ends came to 5 bases. The CDR3 nucleotides are TGTGCCAGCAGTTTAGGACAGTACAATGAGCAGTTCTTC. It encodes CASSLGQYNEQFF.

The chain combines TRBV7-9 with TRBJ2-6; 9 bases fit TRBD1. The CDR3 runs 18 residues. Germline values: CDR1 SEHNR, CDR2 FQNEAQ (reference sequence). Trimming removed 4 bases from V and 3 bases from J; junction bases left unmatched: 10. The DNA for the CDR3 is TGTGCCAGCAGCTCGGACAGGGGCTTCCTTCTTGGGGCCAACGTCCTGACTTTC. It specifies CASSSDRGFLLGANVLTF.

V and J are TRBV6-5 and TRBJ1-1; the D gene is possibly TRBD1 (5 bases). CDR3 size: 13 residues. Germline CDR1 MNHEY, CDR2 SVGAGI. Deletions cut 10 bases from V and 0 bases from J, with 12 bases between. The CDR3 DNA is TGTGCCACCCAACAGGCCTTGAACACTGAAGCTTTCTTT. As protein: CATQQALNTEAFF.

This chain connects TRBV9 to TRBJ2-3; perhaps TRBD1 as D (6 bases). Trimming left V 3 bases short and J 3 bases short, with 14 bases between. Germline assignment: CDR1 SGDLS and CDR2 YYNGEE. The CDR3 contains 15 residues. The CDR3 loop is CASSEGVQVTDTQYF. The CDR3 DNA reads as TGTGCCAGCAGCGAGGGGGTTCAAGTGACAGATACGCAGTATTTT.

The chain links TRBV30 to TRBJ1-1; D unclear. The V gene's germline CDR1 is GTSNPN and CDR2 SVGIG (reference sequence). V was shortened by 3 bases and J by 3 bases, with 11 bases between the two germline ends. The CDR3 covers 13 residues. The CDR3 bases are TGTGCCTGGAGACTGCGGCGGGACACTGAAGCTTTCTTT. It specifies CAWRLRRDTEAFF.

The chain uses TRBV6-6 and TRBJ1-6, with D unclear. Trimming cost V 6 bases and J 9 bases, with 18 bases left between them. In germline, CDR1 is MNHNY, CDR2 SVGAGI (reference sequence). CDR3 length: 15 residues. The CDR3 nucleotides read TGTGCCAGCAGAACTAAGCCGTTTCCGTCTTCACCCCTCCACTTT. Amino acid sequence: CASRTKPFPSSPLHF.

V usage is TRBV10-3 and J usage is TRBJ1-6; TRBD1 matches at 7 bases. CDR3 length equals 14 residues. The J segment lost 14 bases and the V segment lost 10 bases, leaving 17 bases of the junction unmatched. Germline assignment: CDR1 ENHRY and CDR2 SYGVKD. CDR3 residues: CATQVGQIMGSLHF. For the CDR3, the DNA is TGTGCCACCCAGGTGGGACAGATTATGGGATCCCTCCACTTT.

The chain combines TRBV5-1 with TRBJ2-3; D is uncertain. The CDR3 totals 15 residues. CDR1 and CDR2 (germline): SGHRS, YFSETQ. The V gene lost 3 bases and the J gene lost 1 base, with 12 bases spanning the gap. The CDR3 region has the DNA TGCGCCAGCAGCTCCCTGGCGCAGGGCACAGATACGCAGTATTTT. Protein: CASSSLAQGTDTQYF.

V gene TRBV24-1 combines with J gene TRBJ1-1; the match to TRBD1 covers 8 bases. The CDR3 totals 16 residues. Germline trimming cut 1 base from V and 4 bases from J; bases unmatched to any gene: 7. Germline loops: CDR1 KGHDR, CDR2 SFDVKD. This chain's CDR3 is CATSDFQRTGFTEAFF. Here the CDR3 DNA reads TGTGCCACCAGTGATTTTCAAAGGACAGGGTTCACTGAAGCTTTCTTT.

The V and J genes are TRBV27 and TRBJ2-7; 7 bases are a match to TRBD1. After removal of 4 bases from V and 5 bases from J, the junction contained 11 bases not matched to a gene. The length of the CDR3 is 15 residues. Germline V gene data show CDR1 as MNHEY and CDR2 as SMNVEV (reference sequence). CDR3 bases: TGTGCCAGCAGTTCCTCGACAGGGTATGAGAACGAGCAGTACTTC. Translating it yields CASSSSTGYENEQYF.